These 9 T cell receptor beta chains share one sample of origin, sequenced in a study of blood T cell repertoires in COVID-19. Assay used: immunoSEQ multiplex PCR; TCRdb lists only in-frame clones, some missing. The data hold about 170,000 clones, with around 90% observed a single time. Sequences were obtained from peripheral blood. These receptors came from a man between 18 and 35 years old with COVID-19, enrolled during active disease.

The J gene is TRBJ1-2, the V gene TRBV28; D might be TRBD1 (6 bases). Trimming left V 5 bases short and J 4 bases short, with 8 bases between. The CDR3 runs 12 residues. Per germline, CDR1 MDHEN and CDR2 SYDVKM. Here the CDR3 reads CASSAGAYGYTF. The CDR3 DNA reads TGTGCCAGCAGTGCAGGGGCCTATGGCTACACCTTC.

Regarding this clone: Different DNA sequences within this sample yield the same CDR3. This chain joins TRBV6-6 and TRBJ1-5; 8 nucleotides agree with TRBD1. The CDR3 loop spans 14 amino acids. Trimming cost V 2 bases and J 6 bases; bases outside gene matches: 3. Germline V CDR1 and CDR2: MNHNY, SVGAGI (reference sequence). The CDR3 protein is CASSYGQGSQPQHF. CDR3 in DNA: TGTGCCAGCAGTTACGGACAGGGATCTCAGCCCCAGCATTTT.

With regard to this clone: A junction boundary mismatches the germline segment, possibly from a read error. This chain joins TRBV19 and TRBJ1-4; D may be TRBD1 (6 bases). Germline V gene data show CDR1 as LNHDA and CDR2 as SQIVND (reference sequence). The CDR3 contains 15 residues. For the CDR3, the DNA is TGTGCCAGTAGTATCGCCGTGGGGGCGATTGAAAAACTGCTTTTT. Its translation: CASSIAVGAIEKLLF.

The gene calls are TRBV4-1 and TRBJ2-7; a weak D match, TRBD2 (6 bases). The length of the CDR3 is 14 residues. Germline-derived CDR1 and CDR2 are MGHRA and YSYEKL. Deletions cut 0 bases from V and 9 bases from J, with 15 bases between. CDR3 in DNA: TGCGCCAGCAGCCAAGATACGGGGGAAAGTGTGCAGTACTTC. Its protein is CASSQDTGESVQYF.

The CDR3 is CASSISAADRVLYGYTF. The DNA for the CDR3 is TGTGCCAGCAGCATCTCGGCCGCCGACAGGGTCCTCTATGGCTACACCTTC. The gene calls are TRBV9 and TRBJ1-2; 7 bases match TRBD1. The V gene's germline CDR1 is SGDLS and CDR2 YYNGEE. Germline trimming cut 4 bases from V and 4 bases from J; bases unmatched to any gene: 16. This CDR3 spans 17 amino acids.

The chain joins TRBV28 to TRBJ2-7; TRBD2 might be the D (6 bases). The CDR3 runs 15 residues. CDR1 MDHEN and CDR2 SYDVKM come from the germline V gene. V was clipped by 4 bases and J by 4 bases, with 17 bases between them. CDR3 region: CASSSAPGTQYEQYF. Here the CDR3 DNA reads TGTGCCAGCAGTTCCGCCCCCGGGACTCAGTACGAGCAGTACTTC.

CDR3 bases: TGCGCCAGCAGCGGGACAGGGGTCTACGAGCAGTACTTC. Translated, it gives CASSGTGVYEQYF. The V call is TRBV5-1, the J call TRBJ2-7, with TRBD1 identical over 10 bases. The germline gives CDR1 SGHRS, CDR2 YFSETQ. The CDR3 is 13 amino acids. The V gene end was trimmed by 4 bases and the J gene end by 3 bases; junction bases not matched to a gene: 1.

This chain joins TRBV5-5 and TRBJ2-7; 7 bases are shared with TRBD2. Trimming removed 4 bases from V and 7 bases from J; junction bases left unmatched: 5. Germline V gene data show CDR1 as SGHKS and CDR2 as YYEKEE (reference sequence). The CDR3 totals 12 residues. CDR3: CASSLSGGEQYF. In nucleotides, the CDR3 is TGTGCCAGCAGCCTCTCGGGGGGTGAGCAGTACTTC.

The rearrangement links TRBV18 to TRBJ2-7, with 8 bases that match TRBD1. The V segment lost 6 bases and the J segment 3 bases; nucleotides outside the gene matches: 7. Germline CDR1 reads KGHSH; CDR2 reads LQKENI. CDR3 length: 14 amino acids. The DNA for the CDR3 is TGTGCCAGCTCGCGGACAGGGATGGTCTACGAGCAGTACTTC. It is translated as CASSRTGMVYEQYF.